This TCR beta chain was observed in a study of blood T cell repertoires in COVID-19. The overall study: T cells, B-cell-depleted T cells, or PBMCs provided the cDNA or gDNA that served as material.

Germline-derived CDR1 and CDR2 are MGHRA and YSYEKL. With V trimmed by 1 base and J by 10 bases, 8 bases remained unmatched. The length of the CDR3 is 14 residues. Sequenced by immunoSEQ multiplex PCR; TCRdb stores in-frame clones only, minus some. This sample has some 290,000 clones; roughly 88% occur once, and the top ten carry under 3%. Everyone who took part was roughly 18 to 89 years old, and they came from about 25 US areas. The sample consisted of PBMCs or T cells enriched from blood (not recorded which). The TCR sequence derives from a woman between 35 and 50 years old with acute COVID-19. The rearrangement links TRBV4-1 to TRBJ1-1, with 8 bases matching TRBD1. CDR3 bases: TGCGCCAGCAGCCAAGGGGACAGGCCTGGGGGAGCTTTCTTT. Its translation is CASSQGDRPGGAFF.